The rows below give T cell receptor beta chains drawn from one sample of a study of T cell clonotyping in hematopoietic cell transplantation. Method: immunoSEQ multiplex PCR; TCRdb's copy keeps in-frame clones and lacks some. The table has more than 20,000 clones, roughly 88% seen once. This material consisted of peripheral blood mononuclear cells, taken before stem cell transplant. The receptors stem from a man between 18 and 29 years old with biphenotypic leukemia. Some clones in this sample may be carry-over from other donors' samples. Both conserved end residues are part of each CDR3. The order of the fields is CDR3 length, V gene, J gene, CDR3 protein.

CDR3 length: 15
V gene: TRBV13
J gene: TRBJ2-7
CDR3 protein: CASSLGSGRAYEQYF

CDR3 length: 14
V gene: TRBV7-9
J gene: TRBJ2-5
CDR3 protein: CASSLRDRRETQYF

CDR3 length: 14
V gene: TRBV6-6
J gene: TRBJ2-3
CDR3 protein: CATDGGQGTDTQYF

CDR3 length: 12
V gene: TRBV6-5
J gene: TRBJ1-4
CDR3 protein: CASSLTGSELFF

CDR3 length: 15
V gene: TRBV19
J gene: TRBJ1-2
CDR3 protein: CASSTGQDPNYGYTF

CDR3 length: 14
V gene: TRBV5-4
J gene: TRBJ2-5
CDR3 protein: CATRQKQFQGTQYF

CDR3 length: 13
V gene: TRBV2
J gene: TRBJ1-4
CDR3 protein: CASTGREDEKLFF

CDR3 length: 15
V gene: TRBV11-2
J gene: TRBJ1-2
CDR3 protein: CASSLDLAGGYGYTF

CDR3 length: 15
V gene: TRBV19
J gene: TRBJ2-7
CDR3 protein: CASSTLQSVSYEQYF

CDR3 length: 12
V gene: TRBV30
J gene: TRBJ2-3
CDR3 protein: CAWSEGADTQYF

CDR3 length: 12
V gene: TRBV6-5
J gene: TRBJ1-1
CDR3 protein: CASIRPGNEAFF

CDR3 length: 14
V gene: TRBV5-6
J gene: TRBJ1-1
CDR3 protein: CASSLQTGWTEAFF

CDR3 length: 17
V gene: TRBV11-2
J gene: TRBJ2-2
CDR3 protein: CASSPPDWGVITGELFF

CDR3 length: 15
V gene: TRBV19
J gene: TRBJ2-3
CDR3 protein: CASSIDQTGTDTQYF

CDR3 length: 14
V gene: TRBV5-6
J gene: TRBJ2-7
CDR3 protein: CASSLRQGVGEQYF

CDR3 length: 15
V gene: TRBV19
J gene: TRBJ2-3
CDR3 protein: CASRPPWESTDTQYF

CDR3 length: 12
V gene: TRBV2
J gene: TRBJ1-1
CDR3 protein: CASTKDSSEAFF

CDR3 length: 12
V gene: TRBV6-5
J gene: TRBJ1-2
CDR3 protein: CASSYWGGGYTF

CDR3 length: 15
V gene: TRBV7-2
J gene: TRBJ2-7
CDR3 protein: CASSNPSGRDYEQYF

CDR3 length: 15
V gene: TRBV27
J gene: TRBJ2-7
CDR3 protein: CASSLRWGLSYEQYF

CDR3 length: 15
V gene: TRBV6-5
J gene: TRBJ2-1
CDR3 protein: CASSNRGGSYNEQFF

CDR3 length: 13
V gene: TRBV6-5
J gene: TRBJ1-2
CDR3 protein: CASSWTGTYGYTF

CDR3 length: 15
V gene: TRBV6-1
J gene: TRBJ1-6
CDR3 protein: CASSETLGSNSPLHF

CDR3 length: 15
V gene: TRBV5-6
J gene: TRBJ1-2
CDR3 protein: CASSLRTGVLNGYTF

CDR3 length: 13
V gene: TRBV5-4
J gene: TRBJ2-5
CDR3 protein: CASSYPEQETQYF

CDR3 length: 14
V gene: TRBV6-8
J gene: TRBJ1-2
CDR3 protein: CASSYYDRVYGYTF

CDR3 length: 13
V gene: TRBV6-5
J gene: TRBJ1-1
CDR3 protein: CASRRSVNTEAFF

CDR3 length: 15
V gene: TRBV15
J gene: TRBJ2-7
CDR3 protein: CATSRDRRGAYEQYF

CDR3 length: 13
V gene: TRBV5-6
J gene: TRBJ2-7
CDR3 protein: CASSGQGSYEQYF

CDR3 length: 15
V gene: TRBV5-1
J gene: TRBJ1-1
CDR3 protein: CASSLTGQGHTEAFF

CDR3 length: 14
V gene: TRBV7-9
J gene: TRBJ1-4
CDR3 protein: CASSLGREGQKLFF

CDR3 length: 14
V gene: TRBV29-1
J gene: TRBJ1-1
CDR3 protein: CSAYKNRADTEAFF

CDR3 length: 17
V gene: TRBV7-3
J gene: TRBJ2-2
CDR3 protein: CASSLDPSGGATGELFF

CDR3 length: 13
V gene: TRBV12-5
J gene: TRBJ2-2
CDR3 protein: CASGVTLAGELFF

CDR3 length: 14
V gene: TRBV6-6
J gene: TRBJ2-7
CDR3 protein: CASSDPEGLGEQYF

CDR3 length: 13
V gene: TRBV6-5
J gene: TRBJ2-2
CDR3 protein: CASSYKWAGELFF

CDR3 length: 14
V gene: TRBV5-8
J gene: TRBJ1-1
CDR3 protein: CASSLLFPNTEAFF